The 19 T cell receptor beta chains reported below all come from one sample, sequenced in a study of preoperative IRX-2 immunotherapy in early breast cancer. The data were produced by immunoSEQ multiplex PCR, yet TCRdb's version contains in-frame clones alone and is incomplete. This sample carries around 2,000 clones, over 55% of them seen once, and the ten largest clones take approximately 10%. Described treatment: preoperative locoregional IRX-2 cytokine immunotherapy. The sample consisted of tumor tissue, taken before IRX-2 immunotherapy. The receptors were gathered from a human donor with breast cancer.

The chain recombines TRBV11-3 with TRBJ1-1; TRBD1 aligns across 8 bases. The germline V gene has CDR1 SGHNT and CDR2 YENEEA. V dropped 5 bases and J dropped 4; count of bases not matched to a gene: 9. The CDR3 has 15 residues. The CDR3 region has the DNA TGTGCCAGCAGCCCAGGACAGGGCACCGGCACTGAAGCTTTCTTT. Its protein is CASSPGQGTGTEAFF.

This clone was picked up a small number of times. The chain combines TRBV6-8 with TRBJ2-5; weak D call: TRBD2 (7 bases). The CDR3 contains 15 residues. CDR1 MNHGY and CDR2 SAAAGT come from the germline V gene. The ends were cut back, 4 bases at V and 4 bases at J, with 16 bases in the middle. The CDR3 DNA sequence: TGTGCCAGCAGTTCGTTGGGGGGGCTAGGAGAGACCCAGTACTTC. This sequence encodes CASSSLGGLGETQYF.

The chain couples TRBV19 to TRBJ2-5, with D uncertain. The CDR3 length is 15 residues. Trimming took 0 bases from V and 5 from J, leaving 13 bases between them. CDR1 and CDR2 (germline): LNHDA, SQIVND (reference sequence). The CDR3 DNA sequence: TGTGCCAGTAGTATAGAGGGAAACCTCGGGGAGACCCAGTACTTC. Translating it yields CASSIEGNLGETQYF.

This clone was counted between two and nine times. The chain links TRBV15 to TRBJ2-4; D remains unclear. Germline V CDR1 and CDR2: LNHNV, YYDKDF (reference sequence). CDR3 length: 18 residues. V lost 0 bases and J 4 bases, leaving 19 bases between the germline ends. This CDR3 is CATSRDKDNNRAKNIQYF. Written as DNA, the CDR3 is TGTGCCACCAGCAGAGATAAAGATAACAACAGAGCGAAAAACATTCAGTACTTC. The whole variable domain, filled in from reference TRBV15 and TRBJ2-4, reads DAMVIQNPRYQVTQFGKPVTLSCSQTLNHNVMYWYQQKSSQAPKLLFHYYDKDFNNEADTPDNFQSRRPNTSFCFLDIRSPGLGDTAMYLCATSRDKDNNRAKNIQYFGAGTRLSVL.

The V and J genes are TRBV23-1 and TRBJ2-2, with D maybe TRBD1 (12 bases). TRBV23-1 is classed as an ORF, of uncertain function. Trimming took 0 bases from V and 1 from J, leaving 30 bases between them. The CDR3 loop spans 23 amino acids. The CDR3, as DNA: TGCGCCAGCAGTCAATCGGGACGGGACAGGGGGCTGACTAGCGGGGAGAACACCGGGGAGCTGTTTTTT. Amino acid sequence: CASSQSGRDRGLTSGENTGELFF.

The chain links TRBV6-8 to TRBJ1-2; 7 nucleotides line up with TRBD1. V dropped 5 bases and J dropped 3; count of bases not matched to a gene: 9. CDR1 is MNHGY and CDR2 is SAAAGT in the germline V gene. The CDR3 loop spans 15 amino acids. The CDR3 loop is CASSTRQGQYYGYTF. In DNA, the CDR3 is TGTGCCAGCAGTACACGACAGGGCCAGTACTATGGCTACACCTTC.

CDR3 nucleotides: TGTGCCAGCAGCACCCAGGGGGGACTCGTTAGAGAGACCCAGTACTTC. It yields the protein CASSTQGGLVRETQYF. This rearrangement joins TRBV11-3 to TRBJ2-5, with a weak D call TRBD1 (7 bases). Trimming removed 5 bases from V and 4 bases from J, with 20 bases in between. The CDR3 contains 16 residues. Germline CDR1 SGHNT, CDR2 YENEEA.

This chain connects TRBV6-8 to TRBJ2-7, with 10 bases identical to TRBD2. Trimming at V came to 7 bases and at J to 1 base, leaving 4 bases not matched to a gene. Looked up from germline, CDR1 is MNHGY and CDR2 is SAAAGT. The CDR3 has 14 amino acids. The CDR3 DNA is TGTGCCAGCAATACACTAGCGGGGTCCTACGAGCAGTACTTC. It is translated as CASNTLAGSYEQYF.

In nucleotides, the CDR3 is TGTGCCAGCCGGTCCGGGACTAGCGGGGGGTCGAACTACAATGAGCAGTTCTTC. Protein product: CASRSGTSGGSNYNEQFF. The chain combines TRBV18 with TRBJ2-1, with 15 bases that match TRBD2. Germline CDR1 reads KGHSH; CDR2 reads LQKENI. Trimming at V came to 8 bases and at J to 3 bases, leaving 11 bases not matched to a gene. CDR3 length: 18 residues.

This chain connects TRBV5-1 to TRBJ2-3, with 9 nucleotides matching TRBD2. Germline CDR1 is SGHRS and CDR2 is YFSETQ. This CDR3 spans 15 amino acids. With 2 bases clipped from V and 4 bases from J, the junction kept 5 bases outside the gene matches. CDR3 sequence (DNA): TGCGCCAGCAGCTTTCAAGCGGGGGGAGCAGATACGCAGTATTTT. Residues: CASSFQAGGADTQYF.

This sequence joins TRBV19 and TRBJ2-7; D unclear. CDR3 size: 13 residues. In germline, CDR1 is LNHDA, CDR2 SQIVND (reference sequence). Trimming pared 5 bases from V and 5 bases from J, leaving 13 bases between. The CDR3 region has the DNA TGTGCCAGTAGTTCTCTCCTTGGGCACGAGCAGTACTTC. Amino acids: CASSSLLGHEQYF.

This clone was seen just once. The CDR3 bases are TGTGCCAGCAGCTTATTGGGACAGGAATCTGGAAACACCATATATTTT. This translates into CASSLLGQESGNTIYF. The V and J genes are TRBV11-3 and TRBJ1-3; 8 bases are shared with TRBD1. This CDR3 contains 16 residues. Trimming at V came to 2 bases and at J to 1 base, leaving 4 bases not matched to a gene. Germline V CDR1 and CDR2: SGHNT, YENEEA.

V gene TRBV5-1 combines with J gene TRBJ2-2; TRBD1 agrees at 7 bases. The V segment lost 2 bases and the J segment 7 bases; nucleotides outside the gene matches: 5. This CDR3 has 14 residues. Germline assignment: CDR1 SGHRS and CDR2 YFSETQ. The CDR3 protein is CASSFQQGSGELFF. The CDR3 DNA reads TGCGCCAGCAGCTTCCAACAGGGGAGCGGGGAGCTGTTTTTT.

The table lists this clone with a few counts. CDR3 region: CASSMDPGSVQPQHF. DNA for the CDR3: TGTGCCAGTAGTATGGACCCAGGGTCGGTTCAGCCCCAGCATTTT. The chain couples TRBV19 to TRBJ1-5; D possibly corresponds to TRBD1 (5 bases). The CDR3 covers 15 residues. V lost 3 bases and J lost 6, with 15 bases in between. CDR1 is LNHDA, CDR2 SQIVND, per germline (reference sequence).

The CDR3 protein is CASSYVQGAHYGYTF. CDR3 nucleotides: TGTGCCAGCAGTTACGTGCAGGGGGCTCACTATGGCTACACCTTC. The J gene is TRBJ1-2, the V gene TRBV6-8; TRBD1 aligns across 8 bases. With V trimmed by 2 bases and J by 3 bases, 5 bases remained unmatched. Germline CDR1 is MNHGY and CDR2 is SAAAGT. The CDR3 covers 15 residues.

The rearrangement joins TRBV30 to TRBJ1-1, with D hard to call. Germline V lookup: CDR1 GTSNPN, CDR2 SVGIG (reference sequence). This CDR3 is 15 amino acids long. Deletions cut 3 bases from V and 4 bases from J, with 18 bases between. CDR3 loop: CAWSDTPGRTTEAFF. CDR3 in DNA: TGTGCCTGGAGCGATACTCCCGGACGGACCACTGAAGCTTTCTTT.

This clone was seen only a few times. This chain links TRBV11-3 with TRBJ1-2; 12 bases map to TRBD1. This CDR3 has 17 residues. CDR1 and CDR2 from the germline V gene are SGHNT and YENEEA. Trimming cost V 5 bases and J 2 bases; bases outside gene matches: 9. Here the CDR3 DNA reads TGTGCCAGCAGCACCGGGACAGGGGGCGCGGTGAACTATGGCTACACCTTC. Protein product: CASSTGTGGAVNYGYTF.

The rearrangement links TRBV6-8 to TRBJ2-3, with 7 bases aligning to TRBD1. The CDR3 spans 15 residues. V shed 10 bases and J 2 bases; nucleotides not matched to a gene: 12. The germline CDR1 and CDR2 sequences are MNHGY and SAAAGT. DNA for the CDR3: TGTGCCATCAGGCCAGGACAGGTTCTCACAGATACGCAGTATTTT. It specifies CAIRPGQVLTDTQYF.

In its sample, this clone was seen a few times. This rearrangement joins TRBV6-8 to TRBJ2-2; D remains ambiguous. This CDR3 comprises 12 residues. Between the trimmed V and J ends, which lost 6 bases and 5 bases, there was a span of 7 bases. CDR1 and CDR2 (germline): MNHGY, SAAAGT. CDR3 sequence reads: CASSLGTGELFF. The CDR3 DNA reads TGTGCCAGCAGCCTAGGAACCGGGGAGCTGTTTTTT.